The present T cell receptor (beta chain) was sequenced within a study of naive and memory T cell subsets. This clonotype was recorded at least ten times. The beta constant-region primer was an equimolar mix of two oligonucleotides covering TRBC1 and TRBC2. TCRdb re-derived calls from the UMI-ligation and nested PCR reads in MiXCR, one entry per CDR3 protein. Here the sample spans about 85,000 distinct CDR3 sequences, around 14% being singletons. Sequences were obtained from central memory CD4+ T cells from blood. The sequence derives from a human donor in good health.

The CDR3 sequence: CASRRSGVNTGELFF. The DNA for the CDR3 is TGTGCCAGCCGTAGAAGCGGGGTGAACACCGGGGAGCTGTTTTTT. The chain carries TRBV6-5 and TRBJ2-2; 7 bases map to TRBD2. CDR3 length: 15 amino acids. Losses at the gene ends were 8 bases for V and 1 base for J; bases not matched to a gene: 7. CDR1 and CDR2 (germline): MNHEY, SVGAGI.